These 6 T cell receptor beta chains were all obtained from the same sample, sequenced in a study of T cells in Graves' hyperthyroidism and ophthalmopathy. What was amplified from RNA transcripts were TCR beta CDR3 regions. The HTBI primer set drove a first-round RT-PCR of the TCR CDR3. TCRdb fed the multiplex PCR reads into MiXCR, producing one record per CDR3 protein. The table has around 360,000 distinct CDR3 sequences, 12% to 15% seen once. The sequenced sample consisted of blood. Every receptor here comes from a woman aged 60 to 75 with Graves' ophthalmopathy.

This clonotype was seen many times. The genes are TRBV20-1 and TRBJ2-3; maybe TRBD1 (6 bases). Trimming pared 6 bases from V and 5 bases from J, leaving 15 bases between. The length of the CDR3 is 13 residues. Germline V gives CDR1 DFQATT, CDR2 SNEGSKA (reference sequence). This CDR3 reads CSAMKGVQDTQYF. The CDR3 DNA follows: TGCAGTGCCATGAAGGGGGTTCAAGATACGCAGTATTTT.

The V gene is TRBV7-9, the J gene TRBJ2-2; D call uncertain. V lost 2 bases and J 0 bases, leaving 4 bases between the germline ends. Germline V lookup: CDR1 SEHNR, CDR2 FQNEAQ (reference sequence). This CDR3 comprises 14 residues. CDR3 protein: CASSLSSNTGELFF. CDR3 coding DNA: TGTGCCAGCAGCTTAAGCTCGAACACCGGGGAGCTGTTTTTT.

In this sample, this clonotype turned up many times. The chain joins TRBV29-1 to TRBJ2-5; 10 bases are shared with TRBD2. V gave up 7 bases and J gave up 5 bases; unmatched junction bases: 16. The CDR3 contains 16 residues. From germline, CDR1 is SQVTM and CDR2 ANQGSEA. CDR3 in amino acids: CSALHLAGADLETQYF. CDR3 in DNA: TGCAGCGCCCTACATCTAGCGGGAGCCGATCTGGAGACCCAGTACTTC. The full variable domain, its missing parts supplied by reference TRBV29-1 and TRBJ2-5, is SAVISQKPSRDICQRGTSLTIQCQVDSQVTMMFWYRQQPGQSLTLIATANQGSEATYESGFVIDKFPISRPNLTFSTLTVSNMSPEDSSIYLCSALHLAGADLETQYFGPGTRLLVL.

This rearrangement joins TRBV6-6 to TRBJ2-5, with TRBD2 matching 7 bases. This CDR3 contains 18 residues. Germline-derived CDR1 and CDR2 are MNHNY and SVGAGI (reference sequence). V gave up 2 bases and J gave up 5 bases; unmatched junction bases: 17. The chain's CDR3 is CASSYGGGASGSAETQYF. CDR3 sequence (DNA): TGTGCCAGCAGTTACGGGGGGGGAGCTAGCGGCAGTGCGGAGACCCAGTACTTC.

The chain has TRBV9 and TRBJ2-3; possible D gene TRBD1, 5 bases. The V end was cut by 4 bases, the J end by 4 bases, with 13 bases between. The CDR3 totals 14 residues. Germline V gives CDR1 SGDLS, CDR2 YYNGEE. Here the CDR3 DNA reads TGTGCCAGCAGCTCAGGACAAGTCCCAGATACGCAGTATTTT. It specifies CASSSGQVPDTQYF.

The chain recombines TRBV30 with TRBJ1-5, with TRBD1 matching over 7 bases. This CDR3 spans 11 amino acids. J gave up 10 bases and V 1 base, and 1 base lay outside the gene matches. From germline, CDR1 is GTSNPN and CDR2 SVGIG (reference sequence). CDR3 loop: CAWSDRGPQHF. The CDR3 coding sequence is TGTGCCTGGAGTGACAGGGGCCCCCAGCATTTT.